The 14 T cell receptor beta chains given below trace back to one sample, sequenced in a study of long-term antiretroviral therapy in people with HIV. This was the immunoSEQ v3.0 assay at survey level. Generated by immunoSEQ multiplex PCR, the TCRdb table keeps only in-frame clones and is missing some. The top ten clones hold 15% of a sample with over 15,000 clones, 76% of them seen once. The specimen was unsorted PBMCs, collected around 2.4 years before starting antiretroviral therapy. These TCRs come from a woman in her 50s with HIV.

This rearrangement joins TRBV6-1 to TRBJ2-5, with D tentatively TRBD1 (5 bases). The CDR3 contains 13 residues. V shed 5 bases and J shed 5 bases, with 12 bases lying between them. From germline, CDR1 is MNHNS and CDR2 SASEGT. CDR3 residues: CASSPGFGETQYF. The CDR3 bases are TGTGCCAGCAGTCCAGGGTTTGGGGAGACCCAGTACTTC.

V and J are TRBV27 and TRBJ2-2, with TRBD1 matching over 9 bases. Germline CDR1 is MNHEY and CDR2 is SMNVEV (reference sequence). The CDR3 is 15 amino acids. The junction had 7 bases not matched to a gene; V was cut back by 6 bases and J by 5 bases. The chain's CDR3 is CASRKQGAGTGELFF. CDR3 DNA: TGTGCCAGCAGGAAACAGGGGGCTGGAACCGGGGAGCTGTTTTTT.

In its sample, this clone was seen a few times. The V gene is TRBV6-5, the J gene TRBJ1-2; possibly TRBD1 for D (6 bases). The CDR3 totals 14 residues. Germline V gives CDR1 MNHEY, CDR2 SVGAGI. The ends were cut back, 5 bases at V and 7 bases at J, with 17 bases in the middle. The CDR3 loop reads CASSPPGGQVGYTF. The CDR3, as DNA: TGTGCCAGCAGTCCTCCCGGGGGGCAAGTTGGCTACACCTTC.

This clone occurred a few times. The junction departs from germline at one end; a sequencing error may be responsible. This chain links TRBV7-3 with TRBJ2-1; D perhaps matches TRBD1 (6 bases). This CDR3 has 16 residues. The germline V gene has CDR1 SGHTA and CDR2 FQGTGA. CDR3 sequence: CASSLTGQSLYNEQFF. The CDR3 DNA reads as TGTGCCAGCAGCCTAACAGGGCAGTCCCTCTACAATGAGCAGTTCTTC.

The J gene is TRBJ1-5, the V gene TRBV6-1; 7 nucleotides line up with TRBD1. V lost 0 bases to trimming and J lost 0 bases; unmatched junction nucleotides: 5. CDR1 and CDR2 (germline): MNHNS, SASEGT. This CDR3 region has 17 residues. DNA of the CDR3: TGTGCCAGCAGTGAAGCAGGGGGCTTCTATAGCAATCAGCCCCAGCATTTT. Protein sequence: CASSEAGGFYSNQPQHF.

The chain couples TRBV5-1 to TRBJ1-2; TRBD1 matches at 9 bases. V was clipped by 3 bases and J by 4 bases; unmatched bases: 7. The CDR3 loop spans 15 amino acids. Germline CDR1 SGHRS, CDR2 YFSETQ. The CDR3 loop reads CASSSPGQGLYGYTF. CDR3 in DNA: TGCGCCAGCAGCTCACCGGGACAGGGACTCTATGGCTACACCTTC.

V usage is TRBV6-1 and J usage is TRBJ2-5; possible D gene TRBD2, 5 bases. V was pared by 4 bases and J by 5 bases, with 17 bases between. The CDR3 length is 15 residues. CDR1 and CDR2 from the germline V gene are MNHNS and SASEGT. In DNA, the CDR3 is TGTGCCAGCAGTGGGGAGCACAGTTTTGCCGAGACCCAGTACTTC. Residues: CASSGEHSFAETQYF.

The chain has TRBV7-9 and TRBJ1-5, with D perhaps matching TRBD1 (5 bases). CDR3 size: 15 residues. Germline V gene sequence: CDR1 SEHNR, CDR2 FQNEAQ (reference sequence). V was cut by 5 bases and J by 0 bases, with 11 bases left in between. Here the CDR3 DNA reads TGTGCCAGCAGCCCCCCAGGGAATAGCAATCAGCCCCAGCATTTT. It specifies CASSPPGNSNQPQHF.

Comment on this clone: One base away lies a much larger clone, so this may be a sequencing read error. The chain employs TRBV11-2 and TRBJ1-1; D may be TRBD1 (6 bases). Germline loops: CDR1 SGHAT, CDR2 FQNNGV. The CDR3 is made up of 13 amino acids. V lost 3 bases and J 1 base, leaving 6 bases between the germline ends. The CDR3 loop is CASSLTGNTEAFF. The CDR3 DNA reads TGTGCCAGCAGCTTGACAGGGAACACTGAAGCTTTCTTT.

The chain joins TRBV13 to TRBJ2-2, with D perhaps matching TRBD2 (5 bases). Germline CDR1 and CDR2: PRHDT and FYEKMQ (reference sequence). The CDR3 covers 13 residues. Trimming pared 4 bases from V and 5 bases from J, leaving 8 bases between. CDR3: CASSSGGTGELFF. Written as DNA, the CDR3 is TGTGCCAGCAGCTCCGGAGGAACCGGGGAGCTGTTTTTT.

This clone was detected only a few times. The chain recombines TRBV4-1 with TRBJ1-2; no clear D. The CDR3 sequence is 15 residues long. The V end lost 2 bases, the J end lost 3 bases, and 13 bases lay between the germline ends. Germline V gene lookup returns CDR1 MGHRA and CDR2 YSYEKL. The CDR3 DNA reads as TGCGCCAGCAGCCAACGAAGGACGACGGACTATGGCTACACCTTC. The encoded protein is CASSQRRTTDYGYTF.

This chain connects TRBV10-3 to TRBJ1-2; D uncertain. V gave up 9 bases and J gave up 0 bases, with 14 bases separating them. CDR3 length: 14 amino acids. Germline CDR1 ENHRY, CDR2 SYGVKD. Here the CDR3 DNA reads TGTGCCATTCGGGCCCAAGTTACTAACTATGGCTACACCTTC. This sequence encodes CAIRAQVTNYGYTF.

Only one count was recorded for this clone. The chain joins TRBV6-5 to TRBJ2-7, with 9 bases matching TRBD1. With V trimmed by 8 bases and J by 1 base, 6 bases remained unmatched. CDR1 and CDR2 (germline): MNHEY, SVGAGI. The CDR3 consists of 14 residues. The chain's CDR3 is CASRRDRESYEQYF. CDR3 sequence (DNA): TGTGCCAGCCGCCGGGACAGGGAATCCTACGAGCAGTACTTC.

This rearrangement joins TRBV7-2 to TRBJ2-2; TRBD2 agrees at 7 bases. The CDR3 spans 15 residues. V lost 5 bases to trimming and J lost 3 bases; unmatched junction nucleotides: 6. Germline V gives CDR1 SGHTA, CDR2 FQGNSA. CDR3 bases: TGTGCCAGCAGCCCGCGGGGGTTACACACCGGGGAGCTGTTTTTT. Protein sequence: CASSPRGLHTGELFF.